This T cell receptor (beta chain) was observed in a study of memory CD4+ T cells and cytomegalovirus serostatus. As regards this clone: The antigen is unknown.

Points from the study as a whole: Of 150 to 200 reported CMV TCRbeta sequences, 67 were found in memory CD4+ repertoires.

Profiled with immunoSEQ multiplex PCR; TCRdb holds only in-frame clones, not every one. The sample records some 30,000 clones, roughly 80% being singletons. The CDR3 loop spans 13 amino acids. CDR1 is SGHVS, CDR2 FQNEAQ, per germline. After removal of 6 bases from V and 8 bases from J, the junction contained 9 bases not matched to a gene. Single viable CD3+CD4+CD8-CD45RO+ cells were sorted as the memory CD4+ T cells. CD4+ T cells were isolated by positive magnetic selection. The receptor's source is an adult in good health and CMV-seronegative. Some clones in this sample may be carry-over from other donors' samples. The sample consisted of memory CD4+ T cells from blood. The J gene is TRBJ1-2, the V gene TRBV7-8; 7 positions agree with TRBD1. The CDR3 here is CASRPTGAIGYTF. Here the CDR3 DNA reads TGTGCCAGCAGACCCACAGGGGCGATAGGCTACACCTTC.